The 10 T cell receptor beta chains listed next were all sequenced from one sample in a study of T-cell memory formation after mild COVID-19. Via MiXCR, TCRdb re-called the 5' RACE reads, giving one row per CDR3 protein. Of about half a million distinct CDR3 sequences detected, approximately 18% appear once; the ten largest clones hold 10% to 15%. The sequenced material came from PBMCs or a T cell subset sorted from them (not recorded which). These TCRs come from an adult woman who had mild COVID-19 (a few samples of this study predate the infection). Cell type and time point are not known.

This clonotype has ten or more counts. The CDR3 DNA is TGCGCCAGCAGCCAAGAAGGGCTAGCGGGAGCTCAAGGAAATGAGCAGTTCTTC. It is translated as CASSQEGLAGAQGNEQFF. V and J are TRBV4-3 and TRBJ2-1; 10 bases line up with TRBD2. Germline V CDR1 and CDR2: LGHNA, YSLEER. The CDR3 has 18 amino acids. V gave up 0 bases and J gave up 7 bases; unmatched junction bases: 12.

This clonotype came up many times. The rearrangement joins TRBV2 to TRBJ2-1, with 7 bases matching TRBD2. The CDR3 is 15 amino acids. Per the germline V gene, CDR1 is SNHLY and CDR2 is FYNNEI. V lost 1 base, J lost 9 bases, and 9 bases stayed unmatched. The DNA of the CDR3 is TGTGCCAGCAGTGAAGGGGCTAGCCCGGGGGGTGAGCAGTTCTTC. This codes for CASSEGASPGGEQFF.

On this clonotype itself: A much larger clonotype is one base distant, so this may be a read error. Since no conserved phenylalanine or tryptophan closes the CDR3, a read error is the likely cause. This rearrangement joins TRBV10-3 to TRBJ2-7; 9 bases line up with TRBD1. Looked up from germline, CDR1 is ENHRY and CDR2 is SYGVKD. There are 12 residues in the CDR3. Trimming took 11 bases from V and 5 from J; bases not matched to a gene: 7. The CDR3 bases are TGTGCCGCAACCGGGACAGGGAACGAGCAGTACTTA. Translated: CAATGTGNEQYL.

V usage is TRBV24-1 and J usage is TRBJ1-1; TRBD1 might be the D (6 bases). Germline assignment: CDR1 KGHDR and CDR2 SFDVKD. This CDR3 has 13 amino acids. The V gene lost 7 bases and the J gene lost 1 base, with 9 bases spanning the gap. CDR3 protein: CATRTTGNTEAFF. Here the CDR3 DNA reads TGTGCCACCAGAACGACAGGGAACACTGAAGCTTTCTTT.

This clonotype was recorded at least ten times. The chain couples TRBV4-2 to TRBJ2-2; D not certain. V lost 3 bases and J lost 7, with 9 bases in between. The CDR3 loop spans 13 amino acids. Germline-derived CDR1 and CDR2 are LGHNA and YNFKEQ. For the CDR3, the DNA is TGTGCCAGCAGCCATGAAGGCGACGGGGAGCTGTTTTTT. It translates to CASSHEGDGELFF.

This clonotype has just a few counts. The chain is built from TRBV18 and TRBJ1-2, with a tentative D call TRBD1 (5 bases). Trimming cost V 1 base and J 4 bases, with 19 bases left between them. Germline CDR1 is KGHSH and CDR2 is LQKENI. The CDR3 length is 17 residues. The CDR3 region is CASSPRGSLGRAYGYTF. The DNA for the CDR3 is TGTGCCAGCTCACCACGGGGCTCGCTCGGTAGGGCCTATGGCTACACCTTC.

This clonotype was seen only a few times. V gene TRBV7-9 combines with J gene TRBJ2-1; D is perhaps TRBD1 (6 bases). V lost 0 bases to trimming and J lost 6 bases, with 15 bases between them. This CDR3 region has 16 residues. From germline, CDR1 is SEHNR and CDR2 FQNEAQ (reference sequence). The CDR3 loop reads CASSLASTGLSNEQFF. The CDR3 bases are TGTGCCAGCAGCTTAGCATCAACAGGGTTATCCAATGAGCAGTTCTTC.

The rearrangement joins TRBV24-1 to TRBJ2-1; the match to TRBD2 covers 7 bases. This CDR3 spans 13 amino acids. The V and J ends lost 7 bases and 8 bases, in that order; junction bases with no gene match: 7. CDR1 and CDR2 (germline): KGHDR, SFDVKD. The CDR3: CATRPSGADEQFF. The CDR3 bases are TGTGCCACCAGACCCAGCGGGGCGGATGAGCAGTTCTTC.

The chain is built from TRBV2 and TRBJ1-1; tentative D call: TRBD1 (5 bases). Trimming stripped 3 bases from V and 0 bases from J, with 11 bases between. The CDR3 covers 15 residues. Germline assignment: CDR1 SNHLY and CDR2 FYNNEI. CDR3 amino acids: CASSEAGIMNTEAFF. The DNA for the CDR3 is TGTGCCAGCAGTGAGGCAGGGATTATGAACACTGAAGCTTTCTTT.

The chain employs TRBV12-3 or TRBV12-4 and TRBJ1-2; no reliable D call. The CDR3 sequence is 14 residues long. Trimming shortened V by 6 bases and J by 7 bases, and 18 bases separated the two germline ends. This CDR3 is CASRRSGSWSGYTF. The CDR3, as DNA: TGTGCCAGCAGAAGGTCGGGAAGCTGGTCTGGCTACACCTTC.